Each of the 14 T cell receptor beta chains below was sequenced from the same sample in a study of beta chain features in type 1 diabetes. cDNA synthesis used the whole RNA isolate, giving expressed TCRB sequences. Here immunoSEQ multiplex PCR was the method, and the copy in TCRdb shows in-frame clones only, minus some. The data hold around 99,000 clones, with around 40% observed a single time. Sequenced: stem cell memory CD4+ T cells from blood. These receptors originate from a young woman in good health.

This clone was seen ten or more times. The rearrangement joins TRBV14 to TRBJ1-4, with TRBD1 matching over 7 bases. Unmatched junction bases numbered 6, after V lost 6 bases and J lost 11 bases. Germline assignment: CDR1 SGHDN and CDR2 FVKESK. The CDR3 loop spans 12 amino acids. CDR3 DNA: TGTGCCAGCAGGGGGACAGAAAGTAAACTGTTTTTT. Translation gives CASRGTESKLFF.

Points on this clone: The same CDR3 is also encoded by other DNA sequences in this sample. The chain employs TRBV2 and TRBJ2-3, with 10 bases fitting TRBD2. Germline V gene data show CDR1 as SNHLY and CDR2 as FYNNEI. V was clipped by 6 bases and J by 0 bases; unmatched bases: 3. The CDR3 is 15 residues long. This CDR3 reads CASRRTSGSTDTQYF. The CDR3 DNA sequence: TGTGCCAGCAGGAGGACTAGCGGTAGCACAGATACGCAGTATTTT.

This rearrangement joins TRBV30 to TRBJ2-1; the match to TRBD2 covers 10 bases. Trimming took 0 bases from V and 8 from J; bases not matched to a gene: 7. The germline V gene has CDR1 GTSNPN and CDR2 SVGIG (reference sequence). The CDR3 spans 15 residues. CDR3 sequence (DNA): TGTGCCTGGAGTGTATCTAGCGGGAGTAGGGATGAGCAGTTCTTC. It specifies CAWSVSSGSRDEQFF.

This clone was counted only a few times. The V and J genes are TRBV5-1 and TRBJ1-1; D unresolved. Trimming shortened V by 0 bases and J by 4 bases, and 10 bases separated the two germline ends. CDR3 length: 14 residues. Germline V lookup: CDR1 SGHRS, CDR2 YFSETQ. The DNA for the CDR3 is TGCGCCAGCAGCTTGGGAGGCTTGGGCACTGAAGCTTTCTTT. It yields the protein CASSLGGLGTEAFF.

This chain uses TRBV18 with TRBJ2-1; 7 bases fit TRBD1. J was trimmed by 4 bases and V by 0 bases; bases with no gene match: 6. The CDR3 spans 16 residues. Germline V gene data show CDR1 as KGHSH and CDR2 as LQKENI. The CDR3 region has the DNA TGTGCCAGCTCACCACCGGTCCAGGGGGTTTACAATGAGCAGTTCTTC. Protein: CASSPPVQGVYNEQFF.

This clone was seen a handful of times. The chain couples TRBV19 to TRBJ2-7; the D gene is possibly TRBD2 (7 bases). The CDR3 length is 13 residues. Germline V gene data show CDR1 as LNHDA and CDR2 as SQIVND (reference sequence). Trimming left V 10 bases short and J 4 bases short, with 17 bases between. CDR3 region: CATGGRFEYEQYF. In nucleotides, the CDR3 is TGTGCCACCGGGGGGCGATTTGAGTACGAGCAGTACTTC.

The chain is built from TRBV28 and TRBJ2-2, with TRBD1 matching 7 bases. The CDR3 runs to 16 residues. Germline assignment: CDR1 MDHEN and CDR2 SYDVKM. Losses at the gene ends were 2 bases for V and 5 bases for J; bases not matched to a gene: 8. CDR3 nucleotides: TGTGCCAGCAGTTTAATAATTGGCAGGGGGACCGGGGAGCTGTTTTTT. Amino acids: CASSLIIGRGTGELFF.

CDR3 coding DNA: TGTGCCAGCAGTGAGGGCTGGGGCTACACCTTC. Protein: CASSEGWGYTF. The chain joins TRBV2 to TRBJ1-2; no reliable D call. The V gene lost 3 bases and the J gene lost 8 bases, with 7 bases spanning the gap. The CDR3 is 11 residues long. In germline, CDR1 is SNHLY, CDR2 FYNNEI.

This chain connects TRBV5-6 to TRBJ2-7; 8 bases agree with TRBD2. This CDR3 has 15 residues. V was pared by 4 bases and J by 3 bases, with 9 bases of the junction left unmatched. Per the germline V gene, CDR1 is SGHDT and CDR2 is YYEEEE. CDR3 sequence reads: CASSPGASGFYEQYF. CDR3 coding DNA: TGTGCCAGCAGCCCGGGGGCTAGCGGGTTCTACGAGCAGTACTTC.

The rearrangement uses TRBV27 and TRBJ2-1; D remains ambiguous. CDR3 length equals 13 residues. Trimming cost V 2 bases and J 6 bases, with 8 bases left between them. Germline V gene lookup returns CDR1 MNHEY and CDR2 SMNVEV (reference sequence). The CDR3 nucleotides are TGTGCCAGCAGTTTACTCCGGAGCAATGAGCAGTTCTTC. Its translation is CASSLLRSNEQFF.

The rearrangement joins TRBV7-9 to TRBJ2-7, with TRBD1 as a possible D gene (6 bases). V was shortened by 5 bases and J by 3 bases, with 17 bases between the two germline ends. The CDR3 is made up of 15 amino acids. From germline, CDR1 is SEHNR and CDR2 FQNEAQ (reference sequence). DNA for the CDR3: TGTGCCAGCAGCACCCCCGGGTCCAGGGGCTACGAGCAGTACTTC. This gives the protein CASSTPGSRGYEQYF.

The rearrangement joins TRBV6-1 to TRBJ2-6; D is perhaps TRBD1 (5 bases). With 6 bases removed from V and 0 bases from J, the gap between germline ends came to 9 bases. The CDR3 covers 15 residues. CDR1 is MNHNS, CDR2 SASEGT, per germline. The CDR3 nucleotides are TGTGCCAGCAGAACAGGCTACTCTGGGGCCAACGTCCTGACTTTC. This encodes CASRTGYSGANVLTF.

The sample holds a few counts of this clone. The V call is TRBV12-5, the J call TRBJ2-3, with 7 nucleotides matching TRBD2. J was trimmed by 0 bases and V by 1 base; bases with no gene match: 4. Germline V gene data show CDR1 as LGHNT and CDR2 as FRNRAP. There are 16 residues in the CDR3. The CDR3 protein is CASGLDYSGSTDTQYF. CDR3 DNA sequence: TGTGCTAGTGGTTTGGACTATAGCGGGAGCACAGATACGCAGTATTTT.

This sequence joins TRBV7-9 and TRBJ2-5, with TRBD2 matching over 9 bases. Unmatched junction bases numbered 12, after V lost 5 bases and J lost 11 bases. CDR3 length: 14 residues. CDR1 is SEHNR and CDR2 is FQNEAQ in the germline V gene (reference sequence). The CDR3 region has the DNA TGTGCCAGCAGCCAAGGGACTAGCAGAATTGAGCAGTACTTC. As protein: CASSQGTSRIEQYF.